Listed below are T cell receptor beta chains from one sample, sequenced in a study of shared clonotypes between healthy human individuals. Generated by immunoSEQ multiplex PCR, the TCRdb table keeps only in-frame clones and is missing some. The table includes fewer than 500,000 clones, about 75% detected once. The specimen sequenced was PBMCs. The receptors stem from a woman aged 40 to 50 in good health. Some clones in this sample may be carry-over from other donors' samples. CDR3s include the opening cysteine and the closing phenylalanine or tryptophan. A D gene is named only where the DNA matches it firmly. Clone size is shown for a subset of rows, as once, few, many or a class of expanded clone.

D,J,V,size,CDR3,DNA
-,TRBJ1-1,TRBV2,-,CASSEAGRTEAFF,TGTGCCAGCAGTGAAGCGGGTCGCACTGAAGCTTTCTTT
TRBD2,TRBJ2-7,TRBV19,-,CASSIGGGSPYEQYF,TGTGCCAGTAGTATAGGGGGGGGATCCCCCTACGAGCAGTACTTC
TRBD1,TRBJ2-7,TRBV30,few,CAWSLGTVIVYEQYF,TGTGCCTGGAGTTTAGGGACAGTTATAGTATACGAGCAGTACTTC
-,TRBJ2-7,TRBV14,-,CASSQGPNIYYEQYF,TGTGCCAGCAGCCAAGGACCTAATATTTACTACGAGCAGTACTTC
-,TRBJ1-5,TRBV4-1,-,CASSRDGNQPQHF,TGCGCCAGCAGCCGGGACGGCAATCAGCCCCAGCATTTT
TRBD1,TRBJ2-2,TRBV6-5,-,CASSYSQGANTGELFF,TGTGCCAGCAGTTACTCACAGGGGGCGAACACCGGGGAGCTGTTTTTT
-,TRBJ2-1,TRBV18,-,CASSPDSYNEQFF,TGTGCCAGCTCACCGGACTCCTACAATGAGCAGTTCTTC
-,TRBJ2-7,TRBV7-8,-,CASSFPLSEQYF,TGTGCCAGCAGCTTCCCCTTGAGCGAGCAGTACTTC
TRBD1,TRBJ2-7,TRBV5-5,-,CASSLAGQFYEQYF,TGTGCCAGCAGCTTGGCGGGACAGTTCTACGAGCAGTACTTC
TRBD1,TRBJ2-7,TRBV7-8,-,CASSQDQGTGSYEQYF,TGTGCCAGCAGCCAAGATCAGGGGACAGGGTCCTACGAGCAGTACTTC
-,TRBJ2-1,TRBV11-2,-,CASSLGGDRRHSGLEQFF,TGTGCCAGCAGCTTAGGCGGGGATAGACGCCACAGCGGGCTTGAGCAGTTCTTC
TRBD2,TRBJ2-1,TRBV19,-,CASSKTGTSGNEQFF,TGTGCCAGTAGTAAAACCGGGACTAGCGGCAATGAGCAGTTCTTC
-,TRBJ2-1,TRBV2,-,CASSGAETYNEQFF,TGTGCCAGCAGTGGAGCGGAGACTTACAATGAGCAGTTCTTC
TRBD2,TRBJ2-5,TRBV30,once,CARRTSAGGETQYF,TGTGCCCGTAGGACTAGCGCGGGGGGGGAGACCCAGTACTTC
-,TRBJ1-1,TRBV7-9,-,CASSLSENTEAFF,TGTGCCAGTAGCTTGTCAGAGAACACTGAAGCTTTCTTT
-,TRBJ1-4,TRBV6-1,few,CASSEAPDGGREKLFF,TGTGCCAGCAGTGAAGCGCCGGACGGAGGAAGGGAAAAACTGTTTTTT
-,TRBJ1-3,TRBV6-5,-,CASRPGLGNTIYF,TGTGCCAGCAGGCCAGGGCTTGGAAACACCATATATTTT
-,TRBJ2-1,TRBV18,-,CASSPPSVGDEQFF,TGTGCCAGCTCACCACCGAGCGTTGGCGATGAGCAGTTCTTC
TRBD2,TRBJ2-1,TRBV7-9,-,CASSLSGSRGTSGSNEQFF,TGTGCCAGCAGTCTTTCGGGGAGCAGGGGGACTAGCGGGAGCAATGAGCAGTTCTTC
-,TRBJ2-2,TRBV4-1,-,CASSQDWTHTGELFF,TGCGCCAGCAGCCAAGATTGGACACACACCGGGGAGCTGTTTTTT
TRBD2,TRBJ2-1,TRBV29-1,-,CSVESGTRVYNEQFF,TGCAGCGTTGAAAGCGGGACTAGAGTCTACAATGAGCAGTTCTTC
TRBD1,TRBJ2-7,TRBV28,-,CASTPGQVYEQYF,TGTGCCAGCACGCCGGGACAGGTCTACGAGCAGTACTTC
-,TRBJ1-4,TRBV4-3,-,CASSRGGQDEKLFF,TGCGCCAGCAGCCGGGGGGGGCAGGATGAAAAACTGTTTTTT
-,TRBJ2-3,TRBV29-1,-,CSVGQGGTDTQYF,TGCAGCGTTGGCCAGGGTGGCACAGATACGCAGTATTTT
TRBD2,TRBJ2-7,TRBV10-3,-,CAISEREVYEQYF,TGTGCCATCAGTGAGCGGGAGGTCTACGAGCAGTACTTC
-,TRBJ2-7,TRBV20-1,-,CSARLPGLQYF,TGCAGTGCTAGACTTCCGGGGTTACAGTACTTC